A single sample gave rise to the 12 T cell receptor beta chains below, sequenced in a study of human T cells and chemical hapten exposure. TCRdb ran MiXCR on the RACE reads and lists one entry per CDR3 protein. The sample has 55,000 to 75,000 distinct CDR3 sequences, around 12% seen once. Time point noted: patch test 3, about 24 weeks after DPC sensitization. Sample treatment: therapeutic diphenylcyclopropenone sensitization with weekly scalp DPC. The sample in question was whole blood, obtained in connection with sensitization to the hapten diphenylcyclopropenone (DPC). These receptors were collected from a man aged 25 to 40 with alopecia areata. Some clones in this sample may be carry-over from other donors' samples.

The chain carries TRBV29-1 and TRBJ2-3, with 7 bases fitting TRBD1. This CDR3 region has 14 residues. Germline values: CDR1 SQVTM, CDR2 ANQGSEA. Trimming took 3 bases from V and 1 from J; bases not matched to a gene: 4. The CDR3 sequence is CSVDGQGGTDTQYF. In nucleotides, the CDR3 is TGCAGCGTTGATGGCCAGGGGGGCACAGATACGCAGTATTTT.

The genes are TRBV29-1 and TRBJ2-7; D unclear. The CDR3 is 13 amino acids. Trimming took off 7 bases at V and 1 base at J, with 14 bases between the two ends. Germline V CDR1 and CDR2: SQVTM, ANQGSEA. CDR3 protein: CSATGGESYEQYF. CDR3 nucleotide sequence: TGCAGCGCGACGGGCGGCGAATCCTACGAGCAGTACTTC.

At least ten counts were recorded for this clonotype. The chain is built from TRBV9 and TRBJ2-5, with D unresolved. V dropped 0 bases and J dropped 3 bases, with 6 bases sitting between them. The CDR3 spans 13 residues. Germline lookup yields CDR1 SGDLS and CDR2 YYNGEE. The CDR3 here is CASSVDSKETQYF. The CDR3 nucleotides are TGTGCCAGCAGCGTAGATAGTAAAGAGACCCAGTACTTC. The complete variable domain, with remaining parts taken from reference TRBV9 and TRBJ2-5, reads DSGVTQTPKHLITATGQRVTLRCSPRSGDLSVYWYQQSLDQGLQFLIQYYNGEERAKGNILERFSAQQFPDLHSELNLSSLELGDSALYFCASSVDSKETQYFGPGTRLLVL.

This clonotype appeared many times. The chain couples TRBV6-4 to TRBJ2-1; possibly TRBD2 for D (5 bases). Trimming took 2 bases from V and 0 from J, leaving 8 bases between them. This CDR3 region has 15 residues. Germline V CDR1 and CDR2: MRHNA, SNTAGT. In nucleotides, the CDR3 is TGTGCCAGCAGTGACCGGAGGAGCTCCTACAATGAGCAGTTCTTC. Translated: CASSDRRSSYNEQFF.

The table lists this clonotype with a few counts. The chain carries TRBV18 and TRBJ1-1; D gene unclear. Trimming left V 6 bases short and J 0 bases short, with 8 bases between. The germline V gene has CDR1 KGHSH and CDR2 LQKENI. The CDR3 consists of 13 residues. The CDR3 loop is CASSSGLNTEAFF. CDR3 DNA: TGTGCCAGCTCCAGCGGTTTGAACACTGAAGCTTTCTTT.

The table lists this clonotype with a few counts. The rearrangement uses TRBV2 and TRBJ2-3; no firm D call. Per germline, CDR1 SNHLY and CDR2 FYNNEI. Trimming stripped 6 bases from V and 4 bases from J, with 17 bases between. The CDR3 runs 15 residues. CDR3 nucleotide sequence: TGTGCCAGCAGGATGCCACCGAGTGGGTCAGATACGCAGTATTTT. It specifies CASRMPPSGSDTQYF.

The chain combines TRBV28 with TRBJ2-1, with no clear D. CDR1 and CDR2 from the germline V gene are MDHEN and SYDVKM. The CDR3 covers 12 residues. V dropped 2 bases and J dropped 10 bases, with 9 bases sitting between them. The CDR3 sequence is CASSLTSREQFF. CDR3 sequence (DNA): TGTGCCAGCAGTTTAACGTCAAGGGAGCAGTTCTTC.

This clonotype was detected only a few times. The V gene is TRBV24-1, the J gene TRBJ1-4; possibly TRBD1 for D (5 bases). The ends were cut back, 5 bases at V and 0 bases at J, with 24 bases in the middle. There are 20 residues in the CDR3. The germline gives CDR1 KGHDR, CDR2 SFDVKD. This chain's CDR3 is CATSAMPGAAEVATNEKLFF. The CDR3 region has the DNA TGTGCCACCAGTGCCATGCCCGGGGCCGCTGAAGTTGCAACTAATGAAAAACTGTTTTTT.

A few counts support this clonotype. The rearrangement links TRBV14 to TRBJ1-3; D gene ambiguous. In germline, CDR1 is SGHDN, CDR2 FVKESK. There are 13 residues in the CDR3. Trimming removed 1 base from V and 4 bases from J, with 5 bases in between. CDR3 loop: CASSQVFGNTIYF. The CDR3 DNA is TGTGCCAGCAGCCAAGTCTTCGGAAACACCATATATTTT.

This clonotype is classed as medium-sized (0.01 to 0.1%). The chain combines TRBV7-2 with TRBJ1-2; a possible D gene is TRBD1 (5 bases). The V end was cut by 5 bases, the J end by 8 bases, with 12 bases between. Germline V lookup: CDR1 SGHTA, CDR2 FQGNSA. This CDR3 region has 12 residues. The CDR3 protein is CASSPDRFGYTF. The DNA for the CDR3 is TGTGCCAGCAGCCCCGACAGATTCGGCTACACCTTC.

This clonotype was counted ten times or more. The rearrangement joins TRBV7-2 to TRBJ2-1; the D is unclear. V was clipped by 5 bases and J by 6 bases, with 17 bases between them. From germline, CDR1 is SGHTA and CDR2 FQGNSA. The CDR3 is 15 amino acids. The CDR3 bases are TGTGCCAGCAGCCTTTCTATGGGCGTAGGCAATGAGCAGTTCTTC. This translates into CASSLSMGVGNEQFF.

This clonotype was recorded many times. This chain links TRBV7-3 with TRBJ2-3, with D possibly being TRBD1 or TRBD2 (5 bases each). V was cut by 7 bases and J by 2 bases, with 13 bases left in between. The CDR3 covers 14 residues. CDR1 is SGHTA, CDR2 FQGTGA, per germline. This CDR3 reads CASNKRGLTDTQYF. The CDR3, as DNA: TGTGCCAGCAATAAACGGGGCCTCACAGATACGCAGTATTTT.